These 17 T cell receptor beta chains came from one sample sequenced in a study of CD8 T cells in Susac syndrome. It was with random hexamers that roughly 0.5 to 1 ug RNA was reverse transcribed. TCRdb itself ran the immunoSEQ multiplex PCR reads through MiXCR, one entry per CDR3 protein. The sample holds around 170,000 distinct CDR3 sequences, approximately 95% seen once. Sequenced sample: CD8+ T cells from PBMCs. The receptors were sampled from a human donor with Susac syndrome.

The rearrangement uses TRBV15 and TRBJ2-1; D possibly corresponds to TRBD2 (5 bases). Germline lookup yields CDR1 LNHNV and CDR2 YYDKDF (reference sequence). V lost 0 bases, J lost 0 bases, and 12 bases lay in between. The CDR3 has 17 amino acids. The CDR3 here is CATSRDRTGSSYNEQFF. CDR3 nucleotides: TGTGCCACCAGCAGAGACCGGACGGGAAGCTCCTACAATGAGCAGTTCTTC.

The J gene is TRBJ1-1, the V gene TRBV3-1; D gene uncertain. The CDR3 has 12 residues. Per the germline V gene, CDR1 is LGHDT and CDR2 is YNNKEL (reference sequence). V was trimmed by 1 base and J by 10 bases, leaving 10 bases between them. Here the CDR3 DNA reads TGTGCCAGCAGCCAAGGTATGGTTGGAGCTTTCTTT. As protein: CASSQGMVGAFF.

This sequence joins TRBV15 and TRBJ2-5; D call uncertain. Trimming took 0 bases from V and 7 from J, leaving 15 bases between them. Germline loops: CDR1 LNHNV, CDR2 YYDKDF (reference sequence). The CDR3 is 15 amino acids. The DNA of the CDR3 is TGTGCCACCAGCAGAGATTCTCAGGCTCGGAGGACCCAGTACTTC. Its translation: CATSRDSQARRTQYF.

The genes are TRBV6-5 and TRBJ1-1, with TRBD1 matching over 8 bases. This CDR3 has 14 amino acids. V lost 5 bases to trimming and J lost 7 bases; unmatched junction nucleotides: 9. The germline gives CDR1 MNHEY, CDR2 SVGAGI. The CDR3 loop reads CASSLKTGANEAFF. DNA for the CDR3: TGTGCCAGCAGTCTCAAGACAGGGGCGAATGAAGCTTTCTTT.

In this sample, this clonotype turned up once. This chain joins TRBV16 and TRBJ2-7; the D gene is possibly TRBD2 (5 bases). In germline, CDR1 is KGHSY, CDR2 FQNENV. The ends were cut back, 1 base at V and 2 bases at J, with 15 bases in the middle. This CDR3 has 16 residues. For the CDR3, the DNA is TGTGCCAGCAGCCAATACTATAGGACTCAGACCTACGAGCAGTACTTC. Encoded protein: CASSQYYRTQTYEQYF.

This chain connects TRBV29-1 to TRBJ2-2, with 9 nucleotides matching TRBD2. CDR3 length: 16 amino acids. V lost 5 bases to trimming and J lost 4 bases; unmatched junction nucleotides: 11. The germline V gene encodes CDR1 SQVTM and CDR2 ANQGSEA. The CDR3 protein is CSVLAPGLASTGELFF. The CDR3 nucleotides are TGCAGCGTTTTAGCGCCGGGACTAGCTTCCACCGGGGAGCTGTTTTTT.

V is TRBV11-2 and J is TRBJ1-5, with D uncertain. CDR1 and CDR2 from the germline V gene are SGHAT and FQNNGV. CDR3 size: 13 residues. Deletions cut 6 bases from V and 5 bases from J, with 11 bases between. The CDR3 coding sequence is TGTGCCAGCAGATCTTCGGAGGATCAGCCCCAGCATTTT. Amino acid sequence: CASRSSEDQPQHF.

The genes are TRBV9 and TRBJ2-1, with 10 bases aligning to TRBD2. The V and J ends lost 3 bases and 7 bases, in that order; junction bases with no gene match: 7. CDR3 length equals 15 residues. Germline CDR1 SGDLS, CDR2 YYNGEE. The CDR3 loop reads CASSASGSGMNEQFF. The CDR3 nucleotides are TGTGCCAGCAGCGCTAGCGGGAGCGGTATGAATGAGCAGTTCTTC.

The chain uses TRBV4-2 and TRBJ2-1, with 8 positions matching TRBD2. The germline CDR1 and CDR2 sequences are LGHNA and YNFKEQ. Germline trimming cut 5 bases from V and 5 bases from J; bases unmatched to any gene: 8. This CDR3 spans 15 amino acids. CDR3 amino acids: CASSTAGAPNNEQFF. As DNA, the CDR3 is TGTGCCAGCAGCACAGCGGGGGCCCCCAACAATGAGCAGTTCTTC.

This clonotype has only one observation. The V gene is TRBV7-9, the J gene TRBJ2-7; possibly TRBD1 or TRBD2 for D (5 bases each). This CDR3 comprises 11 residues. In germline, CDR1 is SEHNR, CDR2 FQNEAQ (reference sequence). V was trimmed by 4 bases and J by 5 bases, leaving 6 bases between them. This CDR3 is CASSWGNEQYF. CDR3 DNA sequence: TGTGCCAGCAGCTGGGGGAACGAGCAGTACTTC.

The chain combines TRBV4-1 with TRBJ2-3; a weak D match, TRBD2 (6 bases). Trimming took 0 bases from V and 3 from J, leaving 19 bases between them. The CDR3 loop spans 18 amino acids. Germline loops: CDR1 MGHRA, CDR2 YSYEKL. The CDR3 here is CASSQEEGKTSNTDTQYF. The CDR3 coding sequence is TGCGCCAGCAGCCAAGAAGAGGGGAAGACTAGTAATACAGATACGCAGTATTTT.

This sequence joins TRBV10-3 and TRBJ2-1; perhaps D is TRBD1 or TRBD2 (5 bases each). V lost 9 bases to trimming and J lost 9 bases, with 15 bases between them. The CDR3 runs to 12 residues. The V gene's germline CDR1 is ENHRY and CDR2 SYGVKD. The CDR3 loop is CAMSLSGGEQFF. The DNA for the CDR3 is TGTGCCATGTCTCTTTCTGGGGGTGAGCAGTTCTTC.

CDR3 nucleotide sequence: TGTGCCTGGAAGGACAGTTTTTACGAGCAGTACTTC. Protein sequence: CAWKDSFYEQYF. The chain is built from TRBV30 and TRBJ2-7; weak D call: TRBD1 (6 bases). The CDR3 contains 12 residues. Trimming left V 4 bases short and J 4 bases short, with 11 bases between. Per germline, CDR1 GTSNPN and CDR2 SVGIG (reference sequence). The entire variable domain, with the rest obtained from reference TRBV30 and TRBJ2-7, is as follows: SQTIHQWPATLVQPVGSPLSLECTVEGTSNPNLYWYRQAAGRGLQLLFYSVGIGQISSEVPQNLSASRPQDRQFILSSKKLLLSDSGFYLCAWKDSFYEQYFGPGTRLTVT.

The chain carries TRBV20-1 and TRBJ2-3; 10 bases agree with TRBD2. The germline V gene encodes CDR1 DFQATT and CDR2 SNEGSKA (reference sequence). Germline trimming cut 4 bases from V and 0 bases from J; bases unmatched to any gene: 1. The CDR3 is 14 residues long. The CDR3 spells CSANSGGSTDTQYF. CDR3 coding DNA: TGCAGTGCTAATAGCGGGGGGAGCACAGATACGCAGTATTTT.

The CDR3 bases are TGTGCCAGCAGCCAAGGACAGGGTATGGAAGGAAACACCATATATTTT. The encoded protein is CASSQGQGMEGNTIYF. The chain employs TRBV4-2 and TRBJ1-3; 7 bases match TRBD1. CDR1 is LGHNA, CDR2 YNFKEQ, per germline. The CDR3 is made up of 16 amino acids. Trimming cost V 1 base and J 4 bases; bases outside gene matches: 7.

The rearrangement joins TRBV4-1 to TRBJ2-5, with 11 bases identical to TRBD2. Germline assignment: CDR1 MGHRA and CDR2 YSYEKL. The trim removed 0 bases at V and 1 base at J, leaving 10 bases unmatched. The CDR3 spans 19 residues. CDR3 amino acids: CASSQEERASGGPQETQYF. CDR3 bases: TGCGCCAGCAGCCAAGAGGAGAGGGCTAGCGGGGGGCCCCAAGAGACCCAGTACTTC.

CDR3 sequence (DNA): TGTGCCAGCAGTCGGCGACTAGCGGGAGGAGAGACCCAGTACTTC. Protein product: CASSRRLAGGETQYF. V gene TRBV28 combines with J gene TRBJ2-5; TRBD2 matches at 13 bases. Germline CDR1 is MDHEN and CDR2 is SYDVKM. CDR3 length: 15 residues. Losses at the gene ends were 5 bases for V and 4 bases for J; bases not matched to a gene: 4. Full variable domain (outside the CDR3, taken from reference TRBV28 and TRBJ2-5): DVKVTQSSRYLVKRTGEKVFLECVQDMDHENMFWYRQDPGLGLRLIYFSYDVKMKEKGDIPEGYSVSREKKERFSLILESASTNQTSMYLCASSRRLAGGETQYFGPGTRLLVL.